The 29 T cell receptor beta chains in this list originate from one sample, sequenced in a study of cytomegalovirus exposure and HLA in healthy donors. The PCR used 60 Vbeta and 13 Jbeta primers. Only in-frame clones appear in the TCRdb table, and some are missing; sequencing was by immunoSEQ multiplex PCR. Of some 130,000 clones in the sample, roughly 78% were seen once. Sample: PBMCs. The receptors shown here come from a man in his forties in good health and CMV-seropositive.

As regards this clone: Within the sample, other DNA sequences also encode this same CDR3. CDR3 sequence reads: CSVQGQGGGNTIYF. CDR3 in DNA: TGCAGCGTCCAAGGACAAGGCGGTGGAAACACCATATATTTT. This chain links TRBV29-1 with TRBJ1-3; perhaps TRBD1 as D (5 bases). The germline V and J ends were trimmed by 6 bases and 3 bases, with 15 bases remaining between them. Germline assignment: CDR1 SQVTM and CDR2 ANQGSEA. The CDR3 is 14 amino acids.

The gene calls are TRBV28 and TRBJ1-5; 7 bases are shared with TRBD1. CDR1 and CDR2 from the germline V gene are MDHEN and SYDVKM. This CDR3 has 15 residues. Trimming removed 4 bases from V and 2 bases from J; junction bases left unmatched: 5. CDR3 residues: CASSSSTGRNQPQHF. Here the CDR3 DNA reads TGTGCCAGCAGTTCGTCGACAGGGCGCAATCAGCCCCAGCATTTT.

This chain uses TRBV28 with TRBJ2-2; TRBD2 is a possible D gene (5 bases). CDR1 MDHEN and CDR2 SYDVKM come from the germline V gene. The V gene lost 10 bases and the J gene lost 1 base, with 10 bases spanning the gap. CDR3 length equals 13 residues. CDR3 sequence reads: CANRRGNTGELFF. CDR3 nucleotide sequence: TGTGCCAACCGTCGGGGGAACACCGGGGAGCTGTTTTTT.

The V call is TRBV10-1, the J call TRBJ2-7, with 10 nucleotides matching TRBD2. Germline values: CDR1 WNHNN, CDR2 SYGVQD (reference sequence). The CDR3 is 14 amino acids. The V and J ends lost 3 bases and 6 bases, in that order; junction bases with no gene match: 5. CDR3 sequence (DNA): TGCGCCAGCAGTGATTTCGCTAGCGGGAGCGAGCAGTACTTC. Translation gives CASSDFASGSEQYF.

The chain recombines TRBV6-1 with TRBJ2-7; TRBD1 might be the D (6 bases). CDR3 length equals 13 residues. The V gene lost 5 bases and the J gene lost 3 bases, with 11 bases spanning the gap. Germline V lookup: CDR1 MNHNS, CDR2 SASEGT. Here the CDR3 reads CASSYNRDYEQYF. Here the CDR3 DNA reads TGTGCCAGCAGTTATAACAGGGACTACGAGCAGTACTTC.

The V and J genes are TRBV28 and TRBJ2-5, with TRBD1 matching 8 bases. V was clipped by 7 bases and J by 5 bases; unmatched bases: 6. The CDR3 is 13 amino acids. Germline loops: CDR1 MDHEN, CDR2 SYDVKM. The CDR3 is CASTRQGLETQYF. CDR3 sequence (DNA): TGTGCCAGCACCCGACAGGGGCTGGAGACCCAGTACTTC.

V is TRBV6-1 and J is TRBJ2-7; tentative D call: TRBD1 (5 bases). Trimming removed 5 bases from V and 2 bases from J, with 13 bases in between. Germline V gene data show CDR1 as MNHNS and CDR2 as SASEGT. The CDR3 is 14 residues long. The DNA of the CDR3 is TGTGCCAGCAGTCTAGGACAAAGTACCTACGAGCAGTACTTC. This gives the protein CASSLGQSTYEQYF.

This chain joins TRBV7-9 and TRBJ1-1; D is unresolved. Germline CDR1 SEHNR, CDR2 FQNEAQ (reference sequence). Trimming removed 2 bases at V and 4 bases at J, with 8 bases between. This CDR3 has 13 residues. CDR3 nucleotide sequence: TGTGCCAGCAGCTTAAACAGTCGCACTGAAGCTTTCTTT. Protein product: CASSLNSRTEAFF.

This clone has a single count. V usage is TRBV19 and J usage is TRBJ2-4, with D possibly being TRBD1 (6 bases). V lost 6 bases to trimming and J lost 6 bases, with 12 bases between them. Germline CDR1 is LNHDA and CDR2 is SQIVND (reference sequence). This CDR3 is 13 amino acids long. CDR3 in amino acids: CASRETGSNIQYF. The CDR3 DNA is TGTGCCAGTAGAGAGACAGGTTCAAACATTCAGTACTTC.

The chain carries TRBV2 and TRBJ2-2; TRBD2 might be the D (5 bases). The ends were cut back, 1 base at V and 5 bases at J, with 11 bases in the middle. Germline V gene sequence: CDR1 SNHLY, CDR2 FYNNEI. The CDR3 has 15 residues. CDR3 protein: CASSEDRGTTGELFF. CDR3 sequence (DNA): TGTGCCAGCAGTGAAGACCGGGGAACTACCGGGGAGCTGTTTTTT.

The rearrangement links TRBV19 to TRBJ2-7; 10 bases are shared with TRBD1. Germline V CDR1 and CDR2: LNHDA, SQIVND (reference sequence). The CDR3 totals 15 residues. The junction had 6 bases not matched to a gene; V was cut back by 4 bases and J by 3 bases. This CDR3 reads CASSTTGTGDYEQYF. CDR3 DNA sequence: TGTGCCAGTAGTACAACCGGGACAGGGGACTACGAGCAGTACTTC.

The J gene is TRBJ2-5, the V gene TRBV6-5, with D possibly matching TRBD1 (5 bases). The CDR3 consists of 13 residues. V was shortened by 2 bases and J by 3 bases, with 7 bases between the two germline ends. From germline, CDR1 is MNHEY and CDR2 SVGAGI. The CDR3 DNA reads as TGTGCCAGCAGTTACGGCAGGGAAGAGACCCAGTACTTC. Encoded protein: CASSYGREETQYF.

CDR3 nucleotides: TGCAGCGTTGAAGTAGCTGTGTGGGGCGGGAGGCAGTTCTTC. This codes for CSVEVAVWGGRQFF. V is TRBV29-1 and J is TRBJ2-1; TRBD2 aligns across 7 bases. Trimming took 1 base from V and 12 from J; bases not matched to a gene: 12. The CDR3 length is 14 residues. Germline lookup yields CDR1 SQVTM and CDR2 ANQGSEA.

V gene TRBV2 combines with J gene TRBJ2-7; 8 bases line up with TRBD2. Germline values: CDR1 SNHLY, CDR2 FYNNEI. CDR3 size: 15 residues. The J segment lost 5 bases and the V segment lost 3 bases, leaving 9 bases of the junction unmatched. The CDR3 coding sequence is TGTGCCAGCAGTGAGTGGAGCGGGAGTTTCGACGAGCAGTACTTC. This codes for CASSEWSGSFDEQYF.

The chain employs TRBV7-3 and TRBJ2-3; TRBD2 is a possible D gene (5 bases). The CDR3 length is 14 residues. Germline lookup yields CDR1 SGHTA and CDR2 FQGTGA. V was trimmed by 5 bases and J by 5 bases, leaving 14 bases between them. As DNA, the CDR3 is TGTGCCAGCAGCATTGGACTCGACCGAGATACGCAGTATTTT. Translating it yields CASSIGLDRDTQYF.

The DNA for the CDR3 is TGTGCCAGCAGCGACAGGGATTTCTCTGGGGCCAACGTCCTGACTTTC. Its protein product is CASSDRDFSGANVLTF. The chain couples TRBV25-1 to TRBJ2-6; TRBD1 matches at 7 bases. V gave up 6 bases and J gave up 0 bases; unmatched junction bases: 5. The CDR3 has 16 amino acids. Per germline, CDR1 MGHDK and CDR2 SYGVNS.

CDR3 sequence (DNA): TGTGCCAGTAGACCGGGACTAGCGGGAGCAGGGGAGACCCAGTACTTC. Residues: CASRPGLAGAGETQYF. The chain combines TRBV19 with TRBJ2-5; 14 bases are a match to TRBD2. J gave up 5 bases and V 6 bases, and 8 bases lay outside the gene matches. Germline CDR1 reads LNHDA; CDR2 reads SQIVND (reference sequence). The CDR3 loop spans 16 amino acids.

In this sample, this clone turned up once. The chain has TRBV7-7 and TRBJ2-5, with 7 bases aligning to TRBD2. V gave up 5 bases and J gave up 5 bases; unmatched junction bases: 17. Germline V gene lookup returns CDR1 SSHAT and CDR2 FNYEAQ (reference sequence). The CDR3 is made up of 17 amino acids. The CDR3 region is CASSLTFHWEGAETQYF. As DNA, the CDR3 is TGTGCCAGCAGCCTAACCTTTCATTGGGAGGGTGCGGAGACCCAGTACTTC.

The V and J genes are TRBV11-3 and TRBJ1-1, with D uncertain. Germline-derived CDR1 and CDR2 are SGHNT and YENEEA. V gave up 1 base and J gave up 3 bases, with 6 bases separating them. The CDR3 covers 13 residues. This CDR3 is CASSLGRDTEAFF. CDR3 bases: TGTGCCAGCAGCTTAGGGAGGGACACTGAAGCTTTCTTT. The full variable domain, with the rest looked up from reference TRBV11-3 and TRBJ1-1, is EAGVVQSPRYKIIEKKQPVAFWCNPISGHNTLYWYLQNLGQGPELLIRYENEEAVDDSQLPKDRFSAERLKGVDSTLKIQPAELGDSAVYLCASSLGRDTEAFFGQGTRLTVV.

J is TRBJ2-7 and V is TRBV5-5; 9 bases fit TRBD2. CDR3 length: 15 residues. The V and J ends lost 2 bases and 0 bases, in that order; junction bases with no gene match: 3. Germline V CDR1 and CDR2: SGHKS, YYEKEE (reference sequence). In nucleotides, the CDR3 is TGTGCCAGCAGCTTTCGTAGCGGGAGCTCCTACGAGCAGTACTTC. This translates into CASSFRSGSSYEQYF.

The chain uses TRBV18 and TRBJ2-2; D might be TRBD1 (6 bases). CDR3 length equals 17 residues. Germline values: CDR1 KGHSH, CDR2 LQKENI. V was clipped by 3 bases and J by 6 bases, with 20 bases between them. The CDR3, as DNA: TGTGCCAGCTCACCCCCAGGTGGAGCAGGGGTTCCCGGGGAGCTGTTTTTT. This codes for CASSPPGGAGVPGELFF.

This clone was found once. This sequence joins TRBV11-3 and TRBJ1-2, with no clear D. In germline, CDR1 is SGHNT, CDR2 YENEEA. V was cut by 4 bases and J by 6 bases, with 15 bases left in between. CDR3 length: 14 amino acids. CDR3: CASSSRSGSDGYTF. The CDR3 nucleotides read TGTGCCAGCAGCTCCAGATCGGGTTCCGATGGCTACACCTTC. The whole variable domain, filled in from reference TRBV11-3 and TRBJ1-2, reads EAGVVQSPRYKIIEKKQPVAFWCNPISGHNTLYWYLQNLGQGPELLIRYENEEAVDDSQLPKDRFSAERLKGVDSTLKIQPAELGDSAVYLCASSSRSGSDGYTFGSGTRLTVV.

The CDR3 region is CASSLGQAGGQDTQYF. The CDR3 DNA reads as TGCGCCAGCAGCTTGGGACAAGCGGGAGGGCAAGATACGCAGTATTTT. This chain uses TRBV5-1 with TRBJ2-3, with TRBD2 identical over 10 bases. V shed 0 bases and J 5 bases; nucleotides not matched to a gene: 6. The CDR3 spans 16 residues. CDR1 and CDR2 from the germline V gene are SGHRS and YFSETQ. Full variable domain (rest looked up from reference TRBV5-1 and TRBJ2-3): KAGVTQTPRYLIKTRGQQVTLSCSPISGHRSVSWYQQTPGQGLQFLFEYFSETQRNKGNFPGRFSGRQFSNSRSEMNVSTLELGDSALYLCASSLGQAGGQDTQYFGPGTRLTVL.

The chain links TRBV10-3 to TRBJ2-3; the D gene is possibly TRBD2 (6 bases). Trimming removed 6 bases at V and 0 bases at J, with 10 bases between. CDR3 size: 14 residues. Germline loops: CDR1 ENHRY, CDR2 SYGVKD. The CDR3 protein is CAIRKGTSTDTQYF. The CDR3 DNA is TGTGCCATCAGAAAAGGGACTAGCACAGATACGCAGTATTTT.

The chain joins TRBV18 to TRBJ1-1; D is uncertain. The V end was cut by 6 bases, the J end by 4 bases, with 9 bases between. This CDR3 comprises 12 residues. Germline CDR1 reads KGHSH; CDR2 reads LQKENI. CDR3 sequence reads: CASSPSSTEAFF. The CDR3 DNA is TGTGCCAGCTCCCCTAGTAGCACTGAAGCTTTCTTT.

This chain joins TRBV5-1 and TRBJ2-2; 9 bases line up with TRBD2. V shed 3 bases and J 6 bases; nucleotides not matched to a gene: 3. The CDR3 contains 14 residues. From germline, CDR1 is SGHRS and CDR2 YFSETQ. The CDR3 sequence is CASSSRTSAGELFF. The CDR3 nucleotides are TGCGCCAGCAGCTCGAGGACTAGCGCCGGGGAGCTGTTTTTT.

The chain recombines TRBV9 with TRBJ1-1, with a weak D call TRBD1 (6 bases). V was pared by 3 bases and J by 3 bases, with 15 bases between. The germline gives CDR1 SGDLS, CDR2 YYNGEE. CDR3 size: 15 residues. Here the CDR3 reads CASSGAGGLDTEAFF. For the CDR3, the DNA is TGTGCCAGCAGCGGGGCGGGGGGGCTGGACACTGAAGCTTTCTTT.

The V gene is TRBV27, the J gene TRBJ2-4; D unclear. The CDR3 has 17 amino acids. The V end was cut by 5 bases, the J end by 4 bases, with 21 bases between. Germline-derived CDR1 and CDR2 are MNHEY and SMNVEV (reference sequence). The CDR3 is CASSPYPRSRGKNIQYF. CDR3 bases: TGTGCCAGCAGTCCCTATCCCCGGAGCAGAGGTAAAAACATTCAGTACTTC.

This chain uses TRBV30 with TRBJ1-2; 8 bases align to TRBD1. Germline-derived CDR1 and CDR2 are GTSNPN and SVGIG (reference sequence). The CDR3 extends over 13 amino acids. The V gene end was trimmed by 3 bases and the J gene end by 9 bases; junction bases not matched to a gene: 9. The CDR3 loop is CAWSPPQGGSYTF. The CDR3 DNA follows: TGTGCCTGGAGCCCCCCACAGGGGGGTAGCTACACCTTC.